This T cell receptor (beta chain) came from a study of blood T cell repertoires in COVID-19. Turning to the study itself: The study drew acute and convalescent COVID-19 samples from the United States, Italy and Spain. In each case, the material was cDNA or gDNA derived from T cells, B-cell-depleted T cells, or PBMCs.

The protocol was immunoSEQ multiplex PCR, while the TCRdb copy is restricted to in-frame clones and leaves out a portion. The sample comprises approximately 220,000 clones, roughly 84% of which are singletons, and 5.5% to 7.5% rests with the top ten. Recruitment covered 25 or so US areas and drew participants whose ages spanned roughly 18 to 89 years. Germline V gives CDR1 LGHDT, CDR2 YNNKEL (reference sequence). Germline trimming cut 7 bases from V and 8 bases from J; bases unmatched to any gene: 14. The CDR3 is 15 residues long. The chain employs TRBV3-1 (or the pseudogene TRBV3-2) and TRBJ1-2; 9 bases are a match to TRBD1. Sequencing was carried out using PBMCs or T cells enriched from blood (not recorded which). The clonotype comes from a woman aged 35 to 49 who had recovered from COVID-19. DNA of the CDR3: TGTGCCAGCACACGAGGACCGGGACAGGGCACCGGCTACACCTTC. Translating gives CASTRGPGQGTGYTF.